This is a list of T cell receptor beta chains from one sample in a study of cytomegalovirus exposure and HLA in healthy donors. Profiling relied on immunoSEQ multiplex PCR, and the TCRdb table lists in-frame clones only, not all of them. The table shows 140,000 to 150,000 clones, with 72% occurring only once. Sequenced sample: PBMCs. The receptors were gathered from a man aged 35-49 years in good health and CMV-seronegative. Each CDR3 is given with its conserved first and last residue. The D gene is left open where the match is weak. The listing skips clone size in some rows; elsewhere it reads once, few, many or a size class.

CDR3: CASSSGHLTGNTIYF
DNA: TGCGCCAGCAGCTCGGGACACCTAACGGGAAACACCATATATTTT
size: NA
J: TRBJ1-3
V: TRBV5-1
D: NA

CDR3: CASSPPEAAYGYTF
DNA: TGTGCCAGCTCACCACCCGAGGCTGCCTATGGCTACACCTTC
size: NA
J: TRBJ1-2
V: TRBV18
D: NA

CDR3: CASSHPGAYEQYF
DNA: TGCGCCAGCAGCCACCCAGGGGCCTACGAGCAGTACTTC
size: NA
J: TRBJ2-7
V: TRBV4-3
D: NA

CDR3: CASITTQGQGAYEQYF
DNA: TGTGCCAGCATCACCACGCAGGGACAGGGGGCCTACGAGCAGTACTTC
size: few
J: TRBJ2-7
V: TRBV2
D: TRBD1

CDR3: CSGLASYEQYF
DNA: TGCAGCGGGTTGGCATCCTACGAGCAGTACTTC
size: few
J: TRBJ2-7
V: TRBV29-1
D: NA

CDR3: CASIWAPRTQPEAFF
DNA: TGTGCCAGCATTTGGGCCCCGAGGACACAACCTGAAGCTTTCTTT
size: NA
J: TRBJ1-1
V: TRBV2
D: NA

CDR3: CSVADGGYNEKLFF
DNA: TGCAGCGTTGCCGACGGGGGTTATAATGAAAAACTGTTTTTT
size: NA
J: TRBJ1-4
V: TRBV29-1
D: NA

CDR3: CASTNPSRDRGEYEQYF
DNA: TGTGCCAGCACCAACCCCTCCCGGGACAGAGGAGAATACGAGCAGTACTTC
size: NA
J: TRBJ2-7
V: TRBV28
D: TRBD1

CDR3: CASSVGTEYGYEQYF
DNA: TGTGCCAGCAGCGTAGGGACAGAGTATGGCTACGAGCAGTACTTC
size: few
J: TRBJ2-7
V: TRBV7-8
D: TRBD1

CDR3: CASRSETGRITEAFF
DNA: TGTGCCAGCAGGAGCGAGACAGGGCGCATCACTGAAGCTTTCTTT
size: few
J: TRBJ1-1
V: TRBV6-5
D: TRBD1

CDR3: CASTSGLAGGAGEQYF
DNA: TGTGCCAGCACCTCGGGACTAGCGGGAGGAGCGGGAGAGCAGTACTTC
size: NA
J: TRBJ2-7
V: TRBV7-2
D: TRBD2

CDR3: CASSDMLAGGRTDTQYF
DNA: TGTGCCAGCAGTGATATGTTAGCGGGGGGCCGGACAGATACGCAGTATTTT
size: few
J: TRBJ2-3
V: TRBV6-1
D: TRBD2

CDR3: CASSYSGGNTEAFF
DNA: TGTGCCAGCAGTTACTCAGGGGGGAACACTGAAGCTTTCTTT
size: few
J: TRBJ1-1
V: TRBV6-5
D: NA

CDR3: CASRPTGTLDQETQYF
DNA: TGTGCCAGCAGGCCCACCGGGACACTTGACCAAGAGACCCAGTACTTC
size: NA
J: TRBJ2-5
V: TRBV28
D: NA

CDR3: CASKAGGRDEQFF
DNA: TGTGCCAGTAAGGCGGGGGGTAGGGATGAGCAGTTCTTC
size: NA
J: TRBJ2-1
V: TRBV19
D: TRBD2

CDR3: CASSLSDNADEQFF
DNA: TGTGCCAGCAGTTTATCAGACAATGCCGATGAGCAGTTCTTC
size: once
J: TRBJ2-1
V: TRBV27
D: NA

CDR3: CASSEARGGPSGNTIYF
DNA: TGTGCCAGCAGTGAAGCGCGGGGGGGACCTTCTGGAAACACCATATATTTT
size: NA
J: TRBJ1-3
V: TRBV6-1
D: NA

CDR3: CASSSPGTGLEKLFF
DNA: TGCGCCAGCAGCTCCCCCGGGACAGGGCTAGAAAAACTGTTTTTT
size: NA
J: TRBJ1-4
V: TRBV5-1
D: TRBD1

CDR3: CASSQPLAGGFLDTQYF
DNA: TGTGCCAGCAGCCAACCCCTAGCGGGGGGCTTCCTAGATACGCAGTATTTT
size: NA
J: TRBJ2-3
V: TRBV14
D: TRBD2

CDR3: CASSEQGGGVHGYTF
DNA: TGTGCCAGCAGTGAACAGGGGGGAGGTGTTCATGGCTACACCTTC
size: NA
J: TRBJ1-2
V: TRBV6-1
D: TRBD1

CDR3: CASSEGTGGPETQYF
DNA: TGTGCCAGCAGTGAGGGGACAGGGGGCCCTGAGACCCAGTACTTC
size: NA
J: TRBJ2-5
V: TRBV6-1
D: TRBD1

CDR3: CASSLGVGAYYGYTF
DNA: TGTGCCAGCAGCTTAGGGGTTGGGGCTTACTATGGCTACACCTTC
size: NA
J: TRBJ1-2
V: TRBV7-8
D: NA

CDR3: CSALDRGTGELFF
DNA: TGCAGCGCCCTGGACAGGGGCACCGGGGAGCTGTTTTTT
size: NA
J: TRBJ2-2
V: TRBV29-1
D: TRBD1

CDR3: CASSLGTGKTAEQYF
DNA: TGTGCCAGCAGCTTAGGGACAGGGAAAACCGCCGAGCAGTACTTC
size: NA
J: TRBJ2-7
V: TRBV7-6
D: TRBD1

CDR3: CASSGGGLPYNEQFF
DNA: TGTGCCAGCAGCGGGGGGGGACTACCCTACAATGAGCAGTTCTTC
size: once
J: TRBJ2-1
V: TRBV5-4
D: TRBD2

CDR3: CAWSDGRTYEQYF
DNA: TGTGCCTGGAGCGACGGGAGGACCTACGAGCAGTACTTC
size: few
J: TRBJ2-7
V: TRBV30
D: TRBD2

CDR3: CASRISAGELFF
DNA: TGTGCCAGCAGGATTAGTGCCGGGGAGCTGTTTTTT
size: NA
J: TRBJ2-2
V: TRBV7-3
D: NA

CDR3: CSVWTGGYEQYF
DNA: TGCAGCGTTTGGACAGGCGGCTACGAGCAGTACTTC
size: NA
J: TRBJ2-7
V: TRBV29-1
D: TRBD1

CDR3: CASSQGLAGGKQFF
DNA: TGCGCCAGCAGCCAAGGACTAGCGGGAGGTAAGCAGTTCTTC
size: NA
J: TRBJ2-1
V: TRBV4-1
D: TRBD2

CDR3: CASSPPPGGLGVSRETQYF
DNA: TGTGCCAGCAGCCCCCCCCCGGGGGGGCTTGGTGTGAGTAGGGAGACCCAGTACTTC
size: few
J: TRBJ2-5
V: TRBV9
D: TRBD2

CDR3: CASSSGLALSYNEQFF
DNA: TGTGCCAGCAGCTCGGGACTAGCGCTCTCCTACAATGAGCAGTTCTTC
size: NA
J: TRBJ2-1
V: TRBV9
D: TRBD2

CDR3: CASNRPSQLDYGYPF
DNA: TGTGCCAGCAACCGACCCTCCCAGTTAGACTATGGCTACCCCTTC
size: NA
J: TRBJ1-2
V: TRBV5-6
D: NA

CDR3: CASRTGTADSYEQYF
DNA: TGTGCCAGCAGGACTGGGACAGCGGACTCCTACGAGCAGTACTTC
size: NA
J: TRBJ2-7
V: TRBV6-4
D: TRBD1

CDR3: CASSLRDNQETQYF
DNA: TGTGCCAGCAGCTTGAGGGACAACCAAGAGACCCAGTACTTC
size: NA
J: TRBJ2-5
V: TRBV5-8
D: NA

CDR3: CASRQIGGRYGYTF
DNA: TGTGCCAGCAGGCAGATCGGGGGGCGGTATGGCTACACCTTC
size: NA
J: TRBJ1-2
V: TRBV5-4
D: NA

CDR3: CASSRQGYEQYF
DNA: TGTGCCAGCAGTCGACAGGGTTACGAGCAGTACTTC
size: NA
J: TRBJ2-7
V: TRBV2
D: TRBD1

CDR3: CASRFGEAGLYEQYF
DNA: TGTGCCAGCAGGTTCGGGGAGGCGGGACTCTACGAGCAGTACTTC
size: NA
J: TRBJ2-7
V: TRBV6-1
D: NA

CDR3: CASSLQGVWETQYF
DNA: TGTGCCAGCAGCTTACAGGGGGTGTGGGAGACCCAGTACTTC
size: NA
J: TRBJ2-5
V: TRBV7-6
D: TRBD1

CDR3: CSVEREGFTDTQYF
DNA: TGCAGCGTTGAAAGGGAGGGATTCACAGATACGCAGTATTTT
size: NA
J: TRBJ2-3
V: TRBV29-1
D: TRBD2

CDR3: CASSIEYGSARYF
DNA: TGTGCCAGCAGTATAGAATACGGGAGTGCGCGGTATTTT
size: NA
J: TRBJ2-3
V: TRBV27
D: NA

CDR3: CASSFGLAGRVGNEQFF
DNA: TGTGCCAGCAGTTTCGGACTAGCGGGAAGGGTAGGTAATGAGCAGTTCTTC
size: NA
J: TRBJ2-1
V: TRBV28
D: TRBD2

CDR3: CATSRDFRVQGNQPQHF
DNA: TGTGCCACCAGCAGAGATTTCAGGGTACAGGGCAATCAGCCCCAGCATTTT
size: NA
J: TRBJ1-5
V: TRBV15
D: NA

CDR3: CASSLAIHSRETF
DNA: TGTGCCAGCAGCTTAGCGATTCACAGCAGGGAAACCTTC
size: NA
J: TRBJ1-2
V: TRBV7-9
D: NA

CDR3: CASSTSGTVSSNQPQHF
DNA: TGTGCCAGCAGCACCTCCGGGACAGTTTCTAGCAATCAGCCCCAGCATTTT
size: few
J: TRBJ1-5
V: TRBV7-2
D: TRBD1